This passage covers 22 T cell receptor beta chains from one sample sequenced in a study of T cells in Graves' hyperthyroidism and ophthalmopathy. The source material, RNA transcripts, was used to amplify TCR beta CDR3 regions. The TCR CDR3 first-round RT-PCR relied on the HTBI primer set. TCRdb analysed the multiplex PCR reads with MiXCR anew, one entry per CDR3 protein. The sample has around 690,000 distinct CDR3 sequences; around a sixth are singletons. Sequenced sample: blood. Receptors were obtained from a man aged 50-59 years with Graves' hyperthyroidism.

This clonotype was detected many times. The J gene is TRBJ2-3, the V gene TRBV7-2; TRBD2 might be the D (6 bases). The V gene's germline CDR1 is SGHTA and CDR2 FQGNSA. The CDR3 has 13 amino acids. V lost 5 bases, J lost 3 bases, and 9 bases lay in between. The CDR3 DNA follows: TGTGCCAGCAGCCCGACTAGGACAGATACGCAGTATTTT. Amino acids: CASSPTRTDTQYF.

This clonotype was counted only a few times. Mismatch with germline at one junction end may stem from a read error. V and J are TRBV20-1 and TRBJ2-1; TRBD2 aligns across 11 bases. This CDR3 spans 16 amino acids. Germline V gives CDR1 DFQATT, CDR2 SNEGSKA (reference sequence). In DNA form, the CDR3 reads TGTTTCCCCGGGACTAGCGGCTTTGGAGTTTACAATGAGCAGTTCTTC. It yields the protein CFPGTSGFGVYNEQFF.

This rearrangement joins TRBV5-1 to TRBJ2-2; TRBD1 aligns across 9 bases. J gave up 5 bases and V 3 bases, and 5 bases lay outside the gene matches. This CDR3 contains 15 residues. The germline V gene encodes CDR1 SGHRS and CDR2 YFSETQ. The CDR3 DNA follows: TGCGCCAGCAGCTGGAGGACAGGGGAAACCGGGGAGCTGTTTTTT. Translating gives CASSWRTGETGELFF.

V is TRBV6-1 and J is TRBJ2-4; the match to TRBD2 covers 12 bases. Germline loops: CDR1 MNHNS, CDR2 SASEGT. This CDR3 is built from 17 residues. Losses at the gene ends were 6 bases for V and 0 bases for J; bases not matched to a gene: 6. CDR3 amino acids: CASSRGLAGIAKNIQYF. The CDR3 bases are TGTGCCAGCAGCCGAGGACTAGCGGGAATAGCCAAAAACATTCAGTACTTC.

The sample holds many counts of this clonotype. The rearrangement joins TRBV18 to TRBJ2-5; D is unresolved. This CDR3 region has 14 residues. Germline V CDR1 and CDR2: KGHSH, LQKENI. Trimming removed 2 bases from V and 9 bases from J, with 16 bases in between. This chain's CDR3 is CASSPTAGREAQYF. The CDR3 DNA reads TGTGCCAGCTCACCAACAGCAGGCCGCGAGGCCCAGTACTTC.

The sample holds a few counts of this clonotype. This sequence joins TRBV5-1 and TRBJ2-2, with 8 bases matching TRBD2. There are 16 residues in the CDR3. Germline loops: CDR1 SGHRS, CDR2 YFSETQ. V was pared by 2 bases and J by 1 base, with 4 bases of the junction left unmatched. CDR3 DNA: TGCGCCAGCAGCTTTCTTCTAGCGGGGAACACCGGGGAGCTGTTTTTT. Its protein product is CASSFLLAGNTGELFF.

V is TRBV9 and J is TRBJ1-4, with D tentatively TRBD1 (6 bases). Trimming shortened V by 7 bases and J by 8 bases, and 15 bases separated the two germline ends. The CDR3 totals 13 residues. Germline assignment: CDR1 SGDLS and CDR2 YYNGEE. The CDR3 DNA reads TGTGCCAGCCGCGGCGGGGGCGGGGAAAAACTGTTTTTT. As protein: CASRGGGGEKLFF.

This clonotype has ten or more counts. This chain uses TRBV27 with TRBJ1-2, with 7 bases that match TRBD1. CDR3 length: 13 amino acids. Germline CDR1 and CDR2: MNHEY and SMNVEV (reference sequence). V was pared by 7 bases and J by 4 bases, with 6 bases of the junction left unmatched. CDR3 region: CASTDREGYGYTF. CDR3 DNA: TGTGCCAGCACCGACAGGGAAGGCTATGGCTACACCTTC.

The table lists this clonotype with many counts. The rearrangement joins TRBV28 to TRBJ1-6; 7 bases match TRBD1. V was pared by 2 bases and J by 8 bases, with 12 bases of the junction left unmatched. There are 17 residues in the CDR3. Germline CDR1 is MDHEN and CDR2 is SYDVKM. CDR3 in amino acids: CASSLGRNDRDYSPLHF. As DNA, the CDR3 is TGTGCCAGCAGTTTAGGCCGAAACGACAGGGACTATTCACCCCTCCACTTT.

Only a few counts were recorded for this clonotype. The rearrangement joins TRBV20-1 to TRBJ2-1; either TRBD1 or TRBD2 may fit D (5 bases each). V was trimmed by 5 bases and J by 1 base, leaving 18 bases between them. Germline lookup yields CDR1 DFQATT and CDR2 SNEGSKA (reference sequence). This CDR3 is built from 16 residues. The CDR3 bases are TGCAGTGCTGCCAGGGCCAGCGGAGCTTCCTACAATGAGCAGTTCTTC. Encoded protein: CSAARASGASYNEQFF.

The chain is built from TRBV12-5 and TRBJ2-5; 9 positions match TRBD2. Trimming cost V 6 bases and J 1 base; bases outside gene matches: 6. Germline CDR1 reads LGHNT; CDR2 reads FRNRAP. The CDR3 loop spans 15 amino acids. In nucleotides, the CDR3 is TGTGCTAGTGGACCCGGGACTAGCAGCCAAGAGACCCAGTACTTC. It specifies CASGPGTSSQETQYF.

This clonotype has ten or more counts. The rearrangement links TRBV29-1 to TRBJ2-2; 8 bases are a match to TRBD1. Germline assignment: CDR1 SQVTM and CDR2 ANQGSEA. The V gene end was trimmed by 1 base and the J gene end by 7 bases; junction bases not matched to a gene: 2. The CDR3 runs to 13 residues. The CDR3 loop is CSVEGTGYGELFF. Here the CDR3 DNA reads TGCAGCGTTGAAGGGACAGGGTACGGGGAGCTGTTTTTT.

The chain has TRBV12-3 or TRBV12-4 and TRBJ2-3; 7 bases line up with TRBD1. This CDR3 comprises 18 residues. Trimming at V came to 4 bases and at J to 3 bases, leaving 16 bases not matched to a gene. The CDR3 spells CASSSSRPGEGATDTQYF. The CDR3 DNA follows: TGTGCCAGCAGTTCCTCCCGTCCCGGAGAGGGGGCTACAGATACGCAGTATTTT.

In its sample, this clonotype was seen a few times. CDR3 coding DNA: TGTGCCAGCAGTTTCCAACCGGGACAGGGACACACCGGGGAGCTGTTTTTT. It encodes CASSFQPGQGHTGELFF. V is TRBV7-3 and J is TRBJ2-2; 9 nucleotides line up with TRBD1. The V gene end was trimmed by 6 bases and the J gene end by 3 bases; junction bases not matched to a gene: 11. The germline V gene encodes CDR1 SGHTA and CDR2 FQGTGA. This CDR3 comprises 17 residues.

This clonotype has a count of ten or more. The J gene is TRBJ2-7, the V gene TRBV27, with D perhaps assigned TRBD1 or TRBD2 (5 bases each). The V end was cut by 0 bases, the J end by 3 bases, with 12 bases between. This CDR3 contains 15 residues. CDR1 is MNHEY, CDR2 SMNVEV, per germline (reference sequence). The CDR3 nucleotides are TGTGCCAGCAGTTTATCCCTCGGGGCCGTCTACGAGCAGTACTTC. Its protein is CASSLSLGAVYEQYF.

This clonotype was seen many times. V usage is TRBV2 and J usage is TRBJ2-3; 7 bases align to TRBD2. V gave up 9 bases and J gave up 4 bases; unmatched junction bases: 10. In germline, CDR1 is SNHLY, CDR2 FYNNEI. This CDR3 region has 14 residues. The CDR3 region is CASAGLLRSDTQYF. The CDR3, as DNA: TGTGCCAGTGCGGGACTACTCCGTTCAGATACGCAGTATTTT.

J is TRBJ2-7 and V is TRBV6-1; 8 bases fit TRBD2. The CDR3 contains 15 residues. CDR1 and CDR2 from the germline V gene are MNHNS and SASEGT. The ends lost 2 bases at V and 4 bases at J; junction bases unmatched: 7. The CDR3 here is CASSEQGTSLYEQYF. In DNA, the CDR3 is TGTGCCAGCAGTGAACAGGGGACTAGTTTGTACGAGCAGTACTTC.

The genes are TRBV19 and TRBJ1-5; a weak D match, TRBD1 (5 bases). The length of the CDR3 is 18 residues. Trimming left V 10 bases short and J 0 bases short, with 25 bases between. Germline V CDR1 and CDR2: LNHDA, SQIVND (reference sequence). The CDR3 sequence: CANPPEDTHPSSNQPQHF. The DNA for the CDR3 is TGTGCCAACCCCCCTGAGGACACTCACCCCTCTAGCAATCAGCCCCAGCATTTT.

This clonotype was recorded once. CDR3 sequence: CASRFRGASSYEQYF. CDR3 nucleotides: TGTGCCAGCAGGTTCCGGGGGGCGAGCTCCTACGAGCAGTACTTC. J is TRBJ2-7 and V is TRBV28, with D maybe TRBD2 (7 bases). CDR1 is MDHEN and CDR2 is SYDVKM in the germline V gene. The length of the CDR3 is 15 residues. The V end was cut by 6 bases, the J end by 0 bases, with 15 bases between.

Ten or more counts support this clonotype. J is TRBJ2-1 and V is TRBV6-5; possible D gene TRBD2, 7 bases. CDR1 and CDR2 from the germline V gene are MNHEY and SVGAGI. The V gene lost 0 bases and the J gene lost 9 bases, with 18 bases spanning the gap. The CDR3 is made up of 16 amino acids. The CDR3 loop reads CASSYSKGGGPREQFF. In nucleotides, the CDR3 is TGTGCCAGCAGTTACTCGAAAGGGGGAGGGCCTCGTGAGCAGTTCTTC.

The V and J genes are TRBV9 and TRBJ2-1; D gene ambiguous. Per germline, CDR1 SGDLS and CDR2 YYNGEE. The V and J ends lost 3 bases and 8 bases respectively, with 21 bases between them. This CDR3 comprises 16 residues. The chain's CDR3 is CASSGQSDSAVDEQFF. The CDR3 nucleotides are TGTGCCAGCAGCGGTCAGTCCGATTCTGCGGTCGATGAGCAGTTCTTC.

With regard to this clonotype: Since a much larger clone is just one base distant, this may be a read error. The chain has TRBV19 and TRBJ2-6; D ambiguous. Trimming removed 3 bases from V and 3 bases from J, with 6 bases in between. CDR1 and CDR2 from the germline V gene are LNHDA and SQIVND (reference sequence). The CDR3 loop spans 14 amino acids. The CDR3, as DNA: TGTGCCAGTAGTATTGGTGATGGGGCCAACGTCCTGACTTTC. This encodes CASSIGDGANVLTF.